Listed below are T cell receptor beta chains from one sample, sequenced in a study of cytomegalovirus exposure and HLA in healthy donors. Measured with immunoSEQ multiplex PCR; TCRdb has only the in-frame clones, and not every one. This sample carries 50,000 to 55,000 clones, 72% of them seen once, and the ten largest clones take around a fifth. The sample was PBMCs. The receptors stem from a woman in her 50s in good health and CMV-seropositive. CDR3s include the opening cysteine and the closing phenylalanine or tryptophan. Fields, in order: J gene, clone size, D gene, V gene, CDR3 DNA, CDR3 protein. A D gene is named only where the DNA matches it firmly. Part of the rows lack a size; the others show once, few, many or a class for expanded clones.

>TRBJ1-1|NA|TRBD1|TRBV18
TGTGCCAGCTCACACCGGGACAGATATGAAGCTTTCTTT
CASSHRDRYEAFF
>TRBJ2-1|NA|NA|TRBV15
TGTGCCACCAGCACGCTACTCGGACAGTACAATGAGCAGTTCTTC
CATSTLLGQYNEQFF
>TRBJ2-5|NA|NA|TRBV20-1
TGCAGTCTAGGAGTCGGAGAGACCCAGTACTTC
CSLGVGETQYF
>TRBJ1-1|few|NA|TRBV28
TGTGCCAGCAGTCCCGAGGCGGGGGCGCGTGTTGCTTTCTTT
CASSPEAGARVAFF
>TRBJ2-7|NA|TRBD1|TRBV7-3
TGTGCCAGCAGTACCGGGACAGCTGGGACGGCTGAGCAGTACTTC
CASSTGTAGTAEQYF
>TRBJ2-4|NA|TRBD1|TRBV4-2
TGTGCCAGCAGCCAAGCACAGGGGGCGGGCATTCAGTACTTC
CASSQAQGAGIQYF
>TRBJ2-7|NA|TRBD1|TRBV4-1
TGCGCCAGCAGCCAAGGGGGACAGGGCATTTACGAGCAGTACTTC
CASSQGGQGIYEQYF
>TRBJ1-1|NA|NA|TRBV19
TGTGCCAGTAGTATCGGGCAGGGGTACACTGAAGCTTTCTTT
CASSIGQGYTEAFF
>TRBJ2-1|NA|NA|TRBV18
TGTGCCAGCTCACCACTAGGCCAGAGGAATGAGCAGTTCTTC
CASSPLGQRNEQFF
>TRBJ2-5|few|TRBD1|TRBV4-2
TGTGCCAGCAGCCCGACAGGGGGTAGTCAAGAGACCCAGTACTTC
CASSPTGGSQETQYF
>TRBJ1-1|NA|NA|TRBV4-3
TGCGCCAGCAGCCAAGATTGGGACCCGGGACTTATGAACACTGAAGCTTTCTTT
CASSQDWDPGLMNTEAFF
>TRBJ1-2|NA|NA|TRBV9
TGTGCCAGCAGCGCCGGGACTAACTATGGCTACACCTTC
CASSAGTNYGYTF
>TRBJ1-5|NA|NA|TRBV4-2
TGTGCCAGCAGCCAAGATCTGGGTCGGGGTAATCAGCCCCAGCATTTT
CASSQDLGRGNQPQHF
>TRBJ2-4|NA|NA|TRBV19
TGTGCCAGTAGGCGGACCGGGGACTCCATTCAGTACTTC
CASRRTGDSIQYF
>TRBJ1-6|NA|TRBD1|TRBV7-2
TGTGCCAGCAGCTTATCTGGACAGGGAGGTTCTTCACCCCTCCACTTT
CASSLSGQGGSSPLHF
>TRBJ2-7|few|TRBD2|TRBV13
TGTGCCAGCAGCTTAACTAGCGGGAGAATTCGCGAGCAGTACTTC
CASSLTSGRIREQYF
>TRBJ2-1|NA|NA|TRBV9
TGTGCCAGCAGCGTAGAAAGCGCCGAGCAGTTCTTC
CASSVESAEQFF
>TRBJ2-1|NA|TRBD2|TRBV2
TGTGCCAGCAGTGAAGCGCGCGGGACTACCAACAATGAGCAGTTCTTC
CASSEARGTTNNEQFF